This TCR beta chain was captured by sequencing in a study of identical twins. V dropped 0 bases and J dropped 5; count of bases not matched to a gene: 10. This CDR3 spans 17 amino acids. Germline values: CDR1 SGHRS, CDR2 YFSETQ. One entry per CDR3 protein results from TCRdb running MiXCR on the 5' RACE reads. The table records 450,000 or so distinct CDR3 sequences, 11% to 15% of them present only once. This same sample was also part of a study on yellow fever vaccine responses in identical twins. As that report states: As reported, the vaccine T cell response of twins seemed partly convergent and partly personalized.

The chain has TRBV5-1 and TRBJ2-2, with 7 bases lining up with TRBD2. The specimen sequenced was CD4+ T cells sorted from blood. This TCR came from a woman younger than 30 in good health. DNA for the CDR3: TGCGCCAGCAGCTTGGGATTTCGCGGGAGAGGTACCGGGGAGCTGTTTTTT. Protein: CASSLGFRGRGTGELFF.